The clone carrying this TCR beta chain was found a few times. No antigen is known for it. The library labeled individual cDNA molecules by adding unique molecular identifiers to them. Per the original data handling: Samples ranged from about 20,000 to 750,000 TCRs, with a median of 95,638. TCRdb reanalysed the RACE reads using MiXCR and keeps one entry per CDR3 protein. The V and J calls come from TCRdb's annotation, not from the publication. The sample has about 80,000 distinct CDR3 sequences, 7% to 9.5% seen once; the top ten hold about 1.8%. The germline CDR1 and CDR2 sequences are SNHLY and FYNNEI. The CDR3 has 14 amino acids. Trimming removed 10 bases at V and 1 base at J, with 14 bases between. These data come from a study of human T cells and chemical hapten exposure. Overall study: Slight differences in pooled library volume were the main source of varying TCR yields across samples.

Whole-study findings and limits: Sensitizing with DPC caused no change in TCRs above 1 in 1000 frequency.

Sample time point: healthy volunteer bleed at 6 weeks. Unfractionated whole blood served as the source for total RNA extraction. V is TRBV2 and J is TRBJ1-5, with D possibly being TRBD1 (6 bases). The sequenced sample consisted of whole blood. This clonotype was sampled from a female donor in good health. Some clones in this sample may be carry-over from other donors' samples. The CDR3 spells CAIGGQISNQPQHF. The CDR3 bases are TGTGCCATAGGGGGGCAGATAAGCAATCAGCCCCAGCATTTT.